The TCR beta chain described here comes from a study of blood T cell repertoires in COVID-19. Overall study: Samples taken during acute and convalescent COVID-19 were collected in the United States, Italy and Spain.

The assay was immunoSEQ multiplex PCR, and TCRdb's table has in-frame clones only and misses some. This sample has about 520,000 clones, with over 75% found just once. Germline V CDR1 and CDR2: LNHDA, SQIVND (reference sequence). The CDR3 covers 15 residues. The ends lost 7 bases at V and 0 bases at J; junction bases unmatched: 4. Input material: peripheral blood. This clonotype was sampled from a human donor in a cohort sampled during active COVID-19. J is TRBJ1-1 and V is TRBV19; 11 nucleotides agree with TRBD1. The CDR3 loop reads CASTRTGGLNTEAFF. The CDR3 nucleotides are TGTGCCAGTACGCGGACAGGGGGCCTGAACACTGAAGCTTTCTTT. Full variable domain (missing parts from reference TRBV19 and TRBJ1-1): DGGITQSPKYLFRKEGQNVTLSCEQNLNHDAMYWYRQDPGQGLRLIYYSQIVNDFQKGDIAEGYSVSREKKESFPLTVTSAQKNPTAFYLCASTRTGGLNTEAFFGQGTRLTVV.